The clone carrying this T cell receptor (beta chain) occurred a few times. The antigen is not known. A much larger clone differs from this one at a single base, so this may be a read error. This sample was taken from a study of metastatic and nonmetastatic thyroid tumors. Study-wide background: Repertoire comparisons spanned blood and tumor or nodule tissue from malignant and benign thyroid patients.

Whole-study results and caveats: When malignant thyroid tumors were compared with benign nodules, TCR beta diversity was reportedly significantly higher in the malignant tumors. This held in both blood and tumor samples.

TCRdb recomputed clones from the PCR reads via MiXCR. The sample yields roughly 65,000 clones, around 14% seen once. All patients reached thyroid surgery having received no treatment beforehand. Germline V gene lookup returns CDR1 LNHDA and CDR2 SQIVND (reference sequence). The CDR3 loop spans 12 amino acids. V was pared by 6 bases and J by 5 bases, with 10 bases between. The TCR sequence derives from a male donor with papillary thyroid cancer or a benign thyroid nodule (not recorded which). Some clones in this sample may be carry-over from other donors' samples. Material for sequencing was blood. The rearrangement uses TRBV19 and TRBJ2-5; D remains unclear. CDR3 sequence: CASSTYIETQYF. DNA of the CDR3: TGTGCCAGTAGCACCTATATCGAGACCCAGTACTTC.